The 6 T cell receptor beta chains below come from one sample, sequenced in a study of blood T cell repertoires in COVID-19. Profiling relied on immunoSEQ multiplex PCR, and the TCRdb table lists in-frame clones only, not all of them. Here the sample spans approximately 300,000 clones, over 75% being singletons. Sequenced: peripheral blood. These receptors originate from a woman between 25 and 40 years old with COVID-19, enrolled during active disease.

The J gene is TRBJ2-1, the V gene TRBV6-5; 8 nucleotides line up with TRBD2. The ends lost 6 bases at V and 7 bases at J; junction bases unmatched: 11. Germline V CDR1 and CDR2: MNHEY, SVGAGI. The CDR3 extends over 15 amino acids. The CDR3 here is CASRILHSGTNEQFF. In nucleotides, the CDR3 is TGTGCCAGCAGGATTCTCCATAGCGGGACGAATGAGCAGTTCTTC.

This chain connects TRBV7-3 to TRBJ2-1, with 9 positions matching TRBD2. The CDR3 sequence is 16 residues long. Germline V gives CDR1 SGHTA, CDR2 FQGTGA. With V trimmed by 2 bases and J by 6 bases, 8 bases remained unmatched. In DNA, the CDR3 is TGTGCCAGCAGCTTATGGAGTAGCGGGGGTACCAATGAGCAGTTCTTC. It translates to CASSLWSSGGTNEQFF.

This chain uses TRBV9 with TRBJ2-5, with a tentative D call TRBD1 (5 bases). CDR3 length equals 13 residues. The V and J ends lost 2 bases and 5 bases respectively, with 10 bases between them. CDR1 is SGDLS, CDR2 YYNGEE, per germline. CDR3 sequence (DNA): TGTGCCAGCAGCGTCCAGGGTACCGAGACCCAGTACTTC. This encodes CASSVQGTETQYF.

The gene calls are TRBV7-8 and TRBJ1-2, with D hard to call. CDR1 SGHVS and CDR2 FQNEAQ come from the germline V gene. V lost 1 base and J 7 bases, leaving 4 bases between the germline ends. This CDR3 has 11 amino acids. For the CDR3, the DNA is TGTGCCAGCAGCTTAGGAGGTGGCTACACCTTC. The encoded protein is CASSLGGGYTF.

The genes are TRBV28 and TRBJ2-7, with D perhaps TRBD2 (6 bases). The V gene lost 4 bases and the J gene lost 1 base, with 17 bases spanning the gap. The CDR3 spans 16 residues. Germline CDR1 and CDR2: MDHEN and SYDVKM. The CDR3 DNA sequence: TGTGCCAGCAGTTCCCGCATAGGGCGGGGTTCCTACGAGCAGTACTTC. It yields the protein CASSSRIGRGSYEQYF.

V is TRBV6-5 and J is TRBJ1-1; TRBD1 aligns across 7 bases. The CDR3 runs to 13 residues. In germline, CDR1 is MNHEY, CDR2 SVGAGI. Germline trimming cut 6 bases from V and 5 bases from J; bases unmatched to any gene: 6. The CDR3 DNA follows: TGTGCCAGCAGCCGAACAGGGGAGACTGAAGCTTTCTTT. Its protein is CASSRTGETEAFF.